A selection of T cell receptor beta chains follows, all from one sample in a study of T cells expressing NK-cell markers. For each CDR3 protein, TCRdb gives one entry from its re-call of the 5' RACE reads, without DNA. This table lists about 460,000 distinct CDR3 sequences. Input material: blood T cells: a sorted CD56 or NKG2C T cell subset, CD4+ or CD8+ T cells, or bulk PBMC T cells (not recorded which). These receptors were taken from a woman between 45 and 60 years old in good health. Each CDR3 is given with its conserved first and last residue.

J gene	V gene	CDR3 protein
TRBJ2-1	TRBV3-1	CASSRRLAGGRNEQFF
TRBJ2-5	TRBV2	CASLKEETQYF
TRBJ2-3	TRBV29-1	CSASPTASTDTQYF
TRBJ1-2	TRBV3-1	CASSQRTATGYTF
TRBJ2-3	TRBV29-1	CSVDSASGRPDTQYF
TRBJ2-5	TRBV15	CATSSLVGVPYF
TRBJ2-3	TRBV12-3/TRBV12-4	CASVGVRDTQYF
TRBJ2-4	TRBV5-1	CASSLGPPAKNIQYF
TRBJ2-2	TRBV14	CASSNERDFGELFF
TRBJ1-4	TRBV15	CATSRGQTEKLFF
TRBJ1-3	TRBV12-3/TRBV12-4	CASSFKGGGNTIYF
TRBJ2-1	TRBV10-3	CAIGVPYNEQFF
TRBJ1-5	TRBV19	CASSTFRSTRNQPQHF
TRBJ2-1	TRBV5-1	CASKDSGGPHEQFF
TRBJ2-3	TRBV6-6	CASSYRLAGVSTDTQYF
TRBJ1-6	TRBV20-1	CSATRALNSPLHF
TRBJ2-1	TRBV12-3/TRBV12-4	CASSLVYDLYNEQFF
TRBJ2-7	TRBV29-1	CSVGGQGLSHEQYF
TRBJ2-3	TRBV6-1	CASSEWLAGVSTDTQYF
TRBJ2-5	TRBV5-1	CASSRTGPFQETQYF
TRBJ2-7	TRBV5-1	CASSPWGQGHEQYF
TRBJ1-2	TRBV12-3/TRBV12-4	CASSPKRGLNYGYTF
TRBJ2-7	TRBV3-1	CASSQAPRLAGDWEQYF
TRBJ2-1	TRBV29-1	CSVAVAGDISEQFF
TRBJ2-1	TRBV6-1	CASSEFSRGSSYNEQFF
TRBJ2-7	TRBV5-6	CASSQGRYYEQYF
TRBJ2-7	TRBV10-3	CAINREGQYEQYF
TRBJ2-2	TRBV4-1	CASSQIYRGGDTGELFF
TRBJ2-1	TRBV10-3	CAITSRDGSSYNEQFF
TRBJ1-1	TRBV29-1	CSVGVGGYAFF
TRBJ2-3	TRBV5-5	CASSRGLAASTDTQYF
TRBJ1-1	TRBV20-1	CSAPRGGETEAFF
TRBJ1-1	TRBV5-1	CASSPPQVGEAFF
TRBJ2-5	TRBV19	CASSIGGGGSGKTQYF
TRBJ2-7	TRBV5-1	CASMPGGGGYEQYF
TRBJ2-3	TRBV20-1	CSASPRELHEDTQYF
TRBJ2-3	TRBV7-8	CASSYPLEGLRTDTQYF
TRBJ2-7	TRBV14	CASSQAPLGAEQYF
TRBJ2-2	TRBV10-2	CASKGGTFDTGELFF
TRBJ2-7	TRBV4-1	CASSQVGLYEQYF
TRBJ1-1	TRBV20-1	CSAPRLGDRYTEAFF
TRBJ1-2	TRBV7-2	CASSQQGNYGYTF
TRBJ2-3	TRBV24-1	CATGAARSTDTQYF
TRBJ2-3	TRBV20-1	CSAREVPGTQYF
TRBJ2-7	TRBV4-1	CASSQGAGDPYEQYF
TRBJ1-1	TRBV5-1	CASSWDGGNTEAFF
TRBJ2-7	TRBV6-5	CASRRQRWYEQYF
TRBJ2-3	TRBV28	CASSAPGTTDTQYF
TRBJ2-1	TRBV10-3	CAISESGGTGDEQFF
TRBJ2-1	TRBV3-1	CASSKRDRYNEQFF
TRBJ2-5	TRBV10-3	CASWAGLLQETQYF